The clone carrying this TCR beta chain was counted only a few times. Its matching antigen is unknown. This entry is derived from a study of post-analysis software for immune sequencing data. The study, taken as a whole, reports: There were roughly 5 TRBV segments more frequent in patients than controls, and TRBV5-6, TRBV5-1 and TRBV20-1 were among them. Batch-matched samples strongly co-clustered by F measure.

TCR beta cDNA libraries had unique molecular identifiers. Each CDR3 protein is one row after TCRdb ran MiXCR on the PCR reads. The sample gives about 500,000 distinct CDR3 sequences, around 40% of which show up once; about 12% is in the top ten. Between the trimmed V and J ends, which lost 0 bases and 5 bases, there was a span of 9 bases. This CDR3 has 14 amino acids. The V gene's germline CDR1 is SGHTA and CDR2 FQGTGA. This clonotype originated in a girl aged 10-17 years with multiple sclerosis. The V gene is TRBV7-3, the J gene TRBJ2-3; D is possibly TRBD2 (6 bases). The sequencing sample was made of blood. The CDR3 loop is CASSLTGGGDTQYF. Written as DNA, the CDR3 is TGTGCCAGCAGCTTAACGGGGGGAGGAGATACGCAGTATTTT.